The 18 T cell receptor beta chains below were found in one sample sequenced in a study of blood T cells in healthy people across ages. For the second PCR, which ran for about 7 to 11 cycles, a sample-barcoded 5' primer and a J-beta primer mix were used. MiXCR was run by TCRdb on the 5' RACE reads, yielding one entry per CDR3 protein. Among more than 500,000 distinct CDR3 sequences listed, 25% to 30% were seen once. The sample was blood. These TCRs come from an older woman in good health.

V is TRBV12-3 or TRBV12-4 and J is TRBJ1-4; D is unresolved. Trimming stripped 7 bases from V and 3 bases from J, with 9 bases between. The CDR3 is made up of 13 amino acids. This CDR3 is CASTSRANEKLFF. In nucleotides, the CDR3 is TGTGCCAGCACCTCCCGGGCTAATGAAAAACTGTTTTTT.

The chain couples TRBV7-2 to TRBJ2-2; 8 bases match TRBD1. Losses at the gene ends were 5 bases for V and 9 bases for J; bases not matched to a gene: 5. This CDR3 contains 13 residues. CDR1 is SGHTA, CDR2 FQGNSA, per germline. CDR3 amino acids: CASSARQGRELFF. The CDR3 DNA follows: TGTGCCAGCAGCGCACGACAGGGGCGGGAGCTGTTTTTT.

This clonotype was observed a few times. The rearrangement joins TRBV7-2 to TRBJ2-1; TRBD2 agrees at 10 bases. Germline V gene lookup returns CDR1 SGHTA and CDR2 FQGNSA. The CDR3 is 13 amino acids. Trimming at V came to 5 bases and at J to 9 bases, leaving 4 bases not matched to a gene. The CDR3 protein is CASSPSGGLEQFF. The DNA for the CDR3 is TGTGCCAGCAGCCCTAGCGGGGGACTTGAGCAGTTCTTC.

This clonotype was seen only a few times. The J gene is TRBJ2-5, the V gene TRBV3-1; 11 nucleotides match TRBD2. Germline CDR1 LGHDT, CDR2 YNNKEL (reference sequence). The CDR3 runs to 15 residues. J lost 3 bases, V lost 4 bases, and 4 bases had no gene match. CDR3 in amino acids: CASSLLAGGKETQYF. In DNA, the CDR3 is TGTGCCAGCAGCCTCTTAGCGGGGGGGAAAGAGACCCAGTACTTC.

This clonotype was picked up a small number of times. The chain's CDR3 is CSVRSHRSRGDEKLFF. The DNA for the CDR3 is TGCAGCGTCCGTTCCCATAGGTCCAGGGGGGATGAAAAACTGTTTTTT. The V gene is TRBV29-1, the J gene TRBJ1-4; 7 nucleotides agree with TRBD1. V lost 6 bases and J lost 6; bases outside the gene matches: 16. Germline V gives CDR1 SQVTM, CDR2 ANQGSEA. This CDR3 is built from 16 residues.

CDR3 coding DNA: TGTGCCAGCAGGGACAGGGCAGACGGAAACACCATATATTTT. Amino acid sequence: CASRDRADGNTIYF. The chain employs TRBV12-3 or TRBV12-4 and TRBJ1-3, with 8 positions matching TRBD1. This CDR3 is built from 14 residues. With 6 bases clipped from V and 4 bases from J, the junction kept 5 bases outside the gene matches.

This clonotype was seen only a few times. This rearrangement joins TRBV7-2 to TRBJ2-5; D is perhaps TRBD1 (5 bases). Germline V gives CDR1 SGHTA, CDR2 FQGNSA. Deletions cut 5 bases from V and 5 bases from J, with 18 bases between. This CDR3 contains 15 residues. CDR3 amino acids: CASSLPDSRSETQYF. The CDR3 nucleotides read TGTGCCAGCAGCCTTCCTGACAGCCGCTCGGAGACCCAGTACTTC.

This clonotype was counted only a few times. This chain uses TRBV6-6 with TRBJ2-1; 7 bases map to TRBD1. This CDR3 has 13 residues. J lost 10 bases, V lost 6 bases, and 9 bases had no gene match. CDR1 is MNHNY, CDR2 SVGAGI, per germline (reference sequence). CDR3: CASSLDRVGEQFF. The CDR3 nucleotides are TGTGCCAGCAGCCTAGACAGGGTCGGCGAGCAGTTCTTC.

The chain carries TRBV5-1 and TRBJ1-2, with D perhaps TRBD1 (5 bases). V lost 0 bases and J 7 bases, leaving 13 bases between the germline ends. The CDR3 contains 14 residues. Per germline, CDR1 SGHRS and CDR2 YFSETQ. Written as DNA, the CDR3 is TGCGCCAGCAGCTTGGACAACAAGGGGCCTGGCTACACCTTC. Translating gives CASSLDNKGPGYTF. Full variable domain (missing parts from reference TRBV5-1 and TRBJ1-2): KAGVTQTPRYLIKTRGQQVTLSCSPISGHRSVSWYQQTPGQGLQFLFEYFSETQRNKGNFPGRFSGRQFSNSRSEMNVSTLELGDSALYLCASSLDNKGPGYTFGSGTRLTVV.

This clonotype appeared a few times. This rearrangement joins TRBV7-6 to TRBJ2-2, with 7 nucleotides matching TRBD2. CDR3 length equals 18 residues. From germline, CDR1 is SGHVS and CDR2 FNYEAQ. V lost 5 bases to trimming and J lost 4 bases; unmatched junction nucleotides: 16. DNA for the CDR3: TGTGCCAGCAGCCCTAGGACTAGACCGGGGGATGGCACCGGGGAGCTGTTTTTT. Encoded protein: CASSPRTRPGDGTGELFF. The entire variable domain, with the rest obtained from reference TRBV7-6 and TRBJ2-2, is as follows: GAGVSQSPRYKVTKRGQDVALRCDPISGHVSLYWYRQALGQGPEFLTYFNYEAQQDKSGLPNDRFSAERPEGSISTLTIQRTEQRDSAMYRCASSPRTRPGDGTGELFFGEGSRLTVL.

V usage is TRBV4-3 and J usage is TRBJ2-7; tentative D call: TRBD2 (5 bases). This CDR3 comprises 13 residues. The ends were cut back, 0 bases at V and 11 bases at J, with 14 bases in the middle. Per the germline V gene, CDR1 is LGHNA and CDR2 is YSLEER. The CDR3 DNA sequence: TGCGCCAGCAGCCAAGATTCCGGAGGCAAGGAGTACTTC. Amino acid sequence: CASSQDSGGKEYF.

This clonotype has only a few counts. The V gene is TRBV7-9, the J gene TRBJ1-2; D is possibly TRBD1 (5 bases). This CDR3 spans 17 amino acids. Germline V gene sequence: CDR1 SEHNR, CDR2 FQNEAQ (reference sequence). Deletions cut 3 bases from V and 3 bases from J, with 20 bases between. CDR3 nucleotide sequence: TGTGCCAGCAGCTTCTACCCAGGGCTCCAAAAGGACTATGGCTACACCTTC. Protein product: CASSFYPGLQKDYGYTF.

There are a few counts of this clonotype. V is TRBV3-1 and J is TRBJ2-1; D uncertain. The CDR3 is 16 residues long. Germline V gives CDR1 LGHDT, CDR2 YNNKEL (reference sequence). V lost 4 bases to trimming and J lost 2 bases, with 15 bases between them. The CDR3 sequence: CASSPMVGSTYNEQFF. As DNA, the CDR3 is TGTGCCAGCAGCCCTATGGTGGGATCCACCTACAATGAGCAGTTCTTC.

This clonotype was detected only a few times. The gene calls are TRBV5-1 and TRBJ1-1, with no clear D. CDR3 size: 15 residues. Germline lookup yields CDR1 SGHRS and CDR2 YFSETQ. V was trimmed by 1 base and J by 0 bases, leaving 10 bases between them. The CDR3 region is CASSLRVGLNTEAFF. The DNA for the CDR3 is TGCGCCAGCAGCTTGCGGGTAGGTTTGAACACTGAAGCTTTCTTT. Supplemented by reference TRBV5-1 and TRBJ1-1, the full variable domain reads KAGVTQTPRYLIKTRGQQVTLSCSPISGHRSVSWYQQTPGQGLQFLFEYFSETQRNKGNFPGRFSGRQFSNSRSEMNVSTLELGDSALYLCASSLRVGLNTEAFFGQGTRLTVV.

As regards this clonotype: In this CDR3 the conserved last residue, phenylalanine or tryptophan, is missing, so a read error is likely. This chain links TRBV7-9 with TRBJ2-2; D remains unclear. The germline V gene encodes CDR1 SEHNR and CDR2 FQNEAQ (reference sequence). The V end was cut by 2 bases, the J end by 7 bases, with 8 bases between. There are 13 residues in the CDR3. The CDR3 sequence: CASSLSSLGELFL. The CDR3 bases are TGTGCCAGCAGCTTATCGAGTCTCGGGGAGCTGTTTCTT.

The V gene is TRBV7-2, the J gene TRBJ1-4; 11 bases map to TRBD1. Germline CDR1 and CDR2: SGHTA and FQGNSA. The CDR3 length is 15 residues. The V gene end was trimmed by 5 bases and the J gene end by 10 bases; junction bases not matched to a gene: 9. Here the CDR3 reads CASSVSGTGGGKLFF. In DNA, the CDR3 is TGTGCCAGCAGCGTCTCCGGGACAGGGGGTGGAAAACTGTTTTTT.

There are a few counts of this clonotype. This sequence joins TRBV5-5 and TRBJ2-4, with unresolved D. The CDR3 runs to 12 residues. From germline, CDR1 is SGHKS and CDR2 YYEKEE (reference sequence). V was shortened by 0 bases and J by 8 bases, with 6 bases between the two germline ends. CDR3 loop: CASSLELDIQYF. The DNA of the CDR3 is TGTGCCAGCAGCTTGGAATTGGACATTCAGTACTTC.

This chain joins TRBV4-2 and TRBJ2-7; 11 nucleotides match TRBD2. This CDR3 spans 15 amino acids. V trimming: 2 bases; J trimming: 5 bases; junction bases outside the gene matches: 5. Germline assignment: CDR1 LGHNA and CDR2 YNFKEQ. CDR3 region: CASSQISSGGNEQYF. CDR3 nucleotide sequence: TGTGCCAGCAGCCAAATATCTAGCGGGGGGAACGAGCAGTACTTC.